Each of the 25 T cell receptor beta chains below was sequenced from the same sample in a study of tissue T cells after allogeneic stem cell transplantation. TCRdb's table, derived via immunoSEQ multiplex PCR, lists solely in-frame clones and lacks some. The sample carries approximately 8,200 clones, roughly 45% recorded once. Time point denoted: mouse harvest day 7 after allogeneic transplant. Each mouse received 10^7 T-cell-depleted marrow cells plus 10^6 splenic CD5+ T cells by tail vein. Sample: skin. The receptor set was obtained from a female BALB/c mouse given C57BL/6 T cells with graft-versus-host disease after an allogeneic hematopoietic cell transplant.

This clone appeared a few times. Genes and germline come from the mouse. With the read ending 1 residue before the CDR3 end, the germline J gene is used to fill in that end. V is TRBV26 and J is TRBJ1-4; tentatively, D is TRBD1 (5 bases). From germline, CDR1 is KGHPV and CDR2 FQNQEV (reference sequence). This CDR3 has 13 residues. V was cut by 7 bases and J by 0 bases, with 6 bases left in between. Incomplete CDR3 DNA: TGTGCCAGCACAGGGATTTCCAACGAAAGATTATTT. This translates into CASTGISNERLF. The whole CDR3 protein is CASTGISNERLFF.

On this clone: Gene names follow the mouse nomenclature. The sequenced fragment ends 1 residue before the CDR3 boundary, so the rest is inferred from the germline J gene. The chain has TRBV14 and TRBJ1-6, with 8 bases that match TRBD1. TRBJ1-6 is annotated as an ORF whose role is uncertain. Germline V gives CDR1 SGHDT, CDR2 FRDEAV. The CDR3 runs 13 residues. V lost 6 bases to trimming and J lost 5 bases; unmatched junction nucleotides: 1. CDR3 DNA (partial): TGTGCCAGCACCAGGGGGCATAATTCGCCCCTCTAC. It codes for CASTRGHNSPLY. The whole CDR3 protein reads CASTRGHNSPLYF.

Worth noting for this clone: Gene names are the mouse ones. The CDR3 reads CASSLGGTSAETLYF. CDR3 DNA, as far as it was read: TGTGCAAGCAGCTTGGGGGGGACTAGTGCAGAAACGCTGTAT. V is TRBV16 and J is TRBJ2-3; 7 bases match TRBD2. Read sequence stops 1 residue before the CDR3 end, and the germline J gene provides the missing end. The length of the CDR3 is 15 residues. J was trimmed by 0 bases and V by 3 bases; bases with no gene match: 3. Germline V gene lookup returns CDR1 SGHSA and CDR2 FRNQAP. Based on the CDR3 plus reference TRBV16 and TRBJ2-3, the full variable domain is NAGVIQTPRHKVTGKGQEATLWCEPISGHSAVFWYRQTIVQGLEFLTYFRNQAPIDDSGMPKERFSAQMPNQSHSTLKIQSTQPQDSAVYLCASSLGGTSAETLYFGSGTRLTVL.

Comments on this clone: Gene labels here are mouse ones. The read ends 1 residue shy of where the CDR3 ends; the end is completed using the germline J gene. This sequence joins TRBV4 and TRBJ2-1; TRBD1 agrees at 8 bases. Losses at the gene ends were 4 bases for V and 7 bases for J; bases not matched to a gene: 6. This CDR3 region has 14 residues. The germline V gene has CDR1 LGHDT and CDR2 YNNKQL (reference sequence). The CDR3 sequence: CASSFRQGRAEQFF. The covered CDR3 bases are TGTGCCAGCAGCTTTAGACAGGGGCGGGCTGAGCAGTTC. Full variable domain (outside the CDR3, taken from reference TRBV4 and TRBJ2-1): ETAVFQTPNYHVTQVGNEVSFNCKQTLGHDTMYWYKQDSKKLLKIMFSYNNKQLIVNETVPRRFSPQSSDKAHLNLRIKSVEPEDSAVYLCASSFRQGRAEQFFGPGTRLTVL.

A word on this clone: Each gene name is a mouse one. With the read ending 1 residue before the CDR3 end, the germline J gene is used to fill in that end. The chain joins TRBV26 to TRBJ2-4, with TRBD2 matching 9 bases. Per the germline V gene, CDR1 is KGHPV and CDR2 is FQNQEV (reference sequence). The CDR3 is 14 amino acids. V shed 4 bases and J 2 bases; nucleotides not matched to a gene: 1. The CDR3 region is CASSRTGVQNTLYF. CDR3 bases read: TGTGCCAGCAGTCGGACTGGGGTTCAAAACACCTTGTAC.

The table lists this clone with a few counts. Gene labels here are mouse ones. The CDR3 end is not reached by the read, which stops 1 residue before it; the germline J gene fills it in. The V and J genes are TRBV3 and TRBJ2-7, with a tentative D call TRBD1 (6 bases). Germline CDR1 SNHLY, CDR2 FYNGKV (reference sequence). The CDR3 is made up of 15 amino acids. V lost 2 bases and J 0 bases, leaving 11 bases between the germline ends. CDR3 DNA, as far as it was read: TGTGCCAGCAGCTTATATGGACAGAGCTCCTATGAACAGTAC. Protein product: CASSLYGQSSYEQY. The complete CDR3 reads CASSLYGQSSYEQYF.

To note about this clone: The genes are named according to mouse. The read finishes 1 residue shy of the CDR3 end, and the germline J gene is used to complete it. This chain links TRBV12-1 with TRBJ2-1, with 10 bases identical to TRBD2. The CDR3 spans 14 residues. With V trimmed by 2 bases and J by 7 bases, 4 bases remained unmatched. The germline V gene encodes CDR1 SGHSN and CDR2 HYEKVE. CDR3 protein: CASSPPDWGAEQFF. The part of the CDR3 DNA that was read is TGTGCCAGCTCTCCCCCGGACTGGGGGGCTGAGCAGTTC.

A remark on this clone: These gene names are mouse names. The CDR3 is cut off 1 residue early in the read; its end comes from the germline J gene. The J gene is TRBJ2-4, the V gene TRBV16; D not certain. Per the germline V gene, CDR1 is SGHSA and CDR2 is FRNQAP. The CDR3 is made up of 13 amino acids. Trimming removed 3 bases at V and 0 bases at J, with 4 bases between. The sequenced part of the CDR3 DNA is TGTGCAAGCAGCTTTGACAGTCAAAACACCTTGTAC. Translation gives CASSFDSQNTLY. The full CDR3 sequence reads CASSFDSQNTLYF.

A word on this clone: Gene names denote mouse genes. Sequencing ends 1 residue short of the CDR3 end; the germline J gene provides the rest. The V and J genes are TRBV2 and TRBJ2-1; D remains ambiguous. Trimming took 0 bases from V and 7 from J, leaving 13 bases between them. The CDR3 length is 15 residues. Germline V lookup: CDR1 LGHNA, CDR2 YSYQKL. The covered CDR3 bases are TGTGCCAGCAGCCAAGATTATGGGAGAAGGGCTGAGCAGTTC. Amino acids: CASSQDYGRRAEQF. The full CDR3 is CASSQDYGRRAEQFF.

This clone is labeled as large (0.1 to 1%). Mouse gene names and germline throughout. The read stops 1 residue short of the end of the CDR3; the missing end is completed from the germline J gene. The chain carries TRBV12-1 and TRBJ2-7, with TRBD2 matching over 10 bases. Germline V CDR1 and CDR2: SGHSN, HYEKVE. This CDR3 spans 13 amino acids. V lost 0 bases, J lost 7 bases, and 2 bases stayed unmatched. CDR3 loop: CASSLNWGGEQYF. The DNA read from the CDR3 is TGTGCCAGCTCTCTCAACTGGGGGGGAGAACAGTAC.

Worth noting for this clone: Any gene name here is a mouse gene name. The CDR3 goes on 1 residue after the read ends, and that part is filled in from the germline J gene. The rearrangement joins TRBV1 to TRBJ1-6, with D perhaps TRBD1 (5 bases). TRBJ1-6 is treated as an ORF (open reading frame) with a function not yet certain. The CDR3 totals 15 residues. With 0 bases removed from V and 7 bases from J, the gap between germline ends came to 10 bases. From germline, CDR1 is NSQYPW and CDR2 LRSPGD (reference sequence). The CDR3 bases that were read are TGCACCTGCAGTGCAGATCGGGGGTGGAATTCGCCCCTCTAC. Protein: CTCSADRGWNSPLY. The whole CDR3 protein is CTCSADRGWNSPLYF.

Of note for this clone: Genes and germline come from the mouse. The read terminates 1 residue before the CDR3 end, so the remaining end is supplied by the germline J gene. This chain uses TRBV16 with TRBJ2-3, with D possibly called TRBD1 or TRBD2 (6 bases each). V was pared by 0 bases and J by 1 base, with 8 bases between. Looked up from germline, CDR1 is SGHSA and CDR2 is FRNQAP. The CDR3 extends over 15 amino acids. The CDR3 protein is CASSLEGAGAETLYF. The CDR3 DNA, read in part, is TGTGCAAGCAGCTTAGAGGGGGCCGGTGCAGAAACGCTGTAT.

About this clone: The listed genes are named as in mouse. The read ends 1 residue before the CDR3 terminus; that terminus is restored from the germline J gene. The chain links TRBV23 to TRBJ1-2; TRBD1 reflects the table's D call only, with no check against the DNA. CDR3 size: 15 residues. The germline CDR1 and CDR2 sequences are KGHTA and FQNQQP. The DNA read from the CDR3 is TGCTCCAGCAGTCAAATGGGACAGACAAACTCCGACTACACC. Translation: CSSSQMGQTNSDYT. The complete CDR3 sequence is CSSSQMGQTNSDYTF.

About this clone: The listed genes are named as in mouse. The DNA ends 1 residue before the CDR3 does, and the rest of the CDR3 is filled in from the germline J gene. The chain joins TRBV1 to TRBJ2-1, with 9 bases identical to TRBD1. CDR1 is NSQYPW and CDR2 is LRSPGD in the germline V gene (reference sequence). J gave up 6 bases and V 3 bases, and 6 bases lay outside the gene matches. CDR3 length equals 15 residues. The CDR3 sequence: CTCSARDREGAEQFF. The CDR3 bases that were read are TGCACCTGCAGTGCGAGGGACAGGGAGGGTGCTGAGCAGTTC.

Worth noting for this clone: Gene labels here are mouse ones. This chain's CDR3 is CSSSHGTGGAETLYF. Partial CDR3 DNA: TGCTCCAGCAGTCACGGGACTGGGGGTGCAGAAACGCTGTAT. This chain joins TRBV23 and TRBJ2-3; the DNA was not used to check the table's D call, TRBD2. The sequence runs out 1 residue before the end of the CDR3; the remainder is reconstructed from the germline J gene. Germline CDR1 and CDR2: KGHTA and FQNQQP. The CDR3 is 15 residues long.

By share of the sample, this clone is medium-sized. Gene names denote mouse genes. The CDR3 DNA, read in part, is TGTGCCAGCAGTATATCCGGCTATGAACAGTAC. Protein sequence: CASSISGYEQY. The CDR3 in full is CASSISGYEQYF. The chain carries TRBV19 and TRBJ2-7; D is ambiguous. The DNA ends 1 residue before the CDR3 does, and the rest of the CDR3 is filled in from the germline J gene. The CDR3 is 12 residues long. V was trimmed by 1 base and J by 3 bases, leaving 5 bases between them. CDR1 and CDR2 from the germline V gene are FNHDT and SITEND (reference sequence). The full variable domain, rest sourced from reference TRBV19 and TRBJ2-7, is GGIITQTPKFLIGQEGQKLTLKCQQNFNHDTMYWYRQDSGKGLRLIYYSITENDLQKGDLSEGYDASREKKSSFSLTVTSAQKNEMAVFLCASSISGYEQYFGPGTRLTVL.

As to this clone: Mismatch with germline at one junction end may stem from a read error. Mouse germline and gene names are used. The CDR3 end is not reached by the read, which stops 1 residue before it; the germline J gene fills it in. The rearrangement links TRBV31 to TRBJ2-7; 11 bases fit TRBD2. The CDR3 runs to 14 residues. The V gene's germline CDR1 is GKSSPN and CDR2 SITVG. CDR3 loop: CVWSPGLGVYEQYF. Incomplete CDR3 DNA: TGTGTCTGGAGCCCGGGACTGGGGGTCTATGAACAGTAC.

For this clone: Gene names are the mouse ones. The part of the CDR3 DNA that was read is TGTGCTAGCAGTAGAGATGCCCGGGGGGAAGACACCCAGTAC. The encoded protein is CASSRDARGEDTQY. The CDR3 reads in full as CASSRDARGEDTQYF. V gene TRBV17 combines with J gene TRBJ2-5; D is perhaps TRBD2 (6 bases). The CDR3 is cut off 1 residue early in the read; its end comes from the germline J gene. CDR3 length: 15 amino acids. The germline V and J ends were trimmed by 0 bases and 4 bases, with 11 bases remaining between them. Germline assignment: CDR1 MNHDT and CDR2 YYDKIL.

Notes on this clone: The gene names given are mouse names. CDR3 amino acids: CASGPGPQNTLYF. CDR3 DNA, as far as it was read: TGTGCCAGCGGCCCGGGACCTCAAAACACCTTGTAC. The rearrangement joins TRBV13-2 to TRBJ2-4; either TRBD1 or TRBD2 may supply D (5 bases each). The read comes to an end 1 residue before the CDR3 does, leaving the germline J gene to fill in the end. Between the trimmed V and J ends, which lost 5 bases and 2 bases, there was a span of 9 bases. Germline V gene sequence: CDR1 NNHNN, CDR2 SYGAGS (reference sequence). The CDR3 has 13 residues.

Comments on this clone: All gene names here are mouse names. Sequencing ends 1 residue short of the CDR3 end; the germline J gene provides the rest. The chain links TRBV12-2 to TRBJ2-5; D is possibly TRBD1 or TRBD2 (7 bases each). The CDR3 totals 13 residues. CDR1 is SGHLS and CDR2 is HYDKME in the germline V gene. V shed 0 bases and J shed 6 bases, with 9 bases lying between them. The CDR3: CASSLQGGDTQYF. The sequenced part of the CDR3 DNA is TGTGCCAGCTCTCTCCAGGGGGGGGACACCCAGTAC.

As concerns this clone: Germline and genes: mouse. Read coverage stops 1 residue before the CDR3 terminus; the germline J gene supplies the remainder. The sample contains more than one DNA sequence encoding this CDR3. This sequence joins TRBV5 and TRBJ2-5; D may correspond to TRBD1 or TRBD2 (5 bases each). Trimming cost V 1 base and J 0 bases, with 5 bases left between them. The germline gives CDR1 LGHNA, CDR2 YNLKQL (reference sequence). The CDR3 length is 14 residues. The sequenced CDR3 bases are TGTGCCAGCAGCCAAGGGGGGAACCAAGACACCCAGTAC. Protein sequence: CASSQGGNQDTQY. The full CDR3 reads CASSQGGNQDTQYF.

With regard to this clone: The germline and genes are mouse ones. The read gets to within 1 residue of the CDR3 end, and the germline J gene fills in the rest. The gene calls are TRBV13-1 and TRBJ1-3; D is perhaps TRBD1 (5 bases). Germline V gene lookup returns CDR1 NSHNY and CDR2 SYGAGN. V was trimmed by 3 bases and J by 0 bases, leaving 7 bases between them. CDR3 size: 14 residues. The DNA read from the CDR3 is TGTGCCAGCAGTGGACAGTTTTCTGGAAATACGCTCTAT. Amino acids: CASSGQFSGNTLY. The entire CDR3 is CASSGQFSGNTLYF.

This clone was recorded once. The gene names here belong to mouse. The CDR3 is cut off 1 residue early in the read; its end comes from the germline J gene. The V call is TRBV26, the J call TRBJ2-7, with unresolved D. The CDR3 loop spans 12 amino acids. Germline CDR1 reads KGHPV; CDR2 reads FQNQEV (reference sequence). With 6 bases removed from V and 4 bases from J, the gap between germline ends came to 10 bases. Partial CDR3 DNA: TGTGCCAGCAGCCTGACAAATTATGAACAGTAC. As protein: CASSLTNYEQY. The full CDR3 reads CASSLTNYEQYF.

The sample holds a few counts of this clone. The gene names here belong to mouse. The CDR3 is cut off 1 residue early in the read; its end comes from the germline J gene. V gene TRBV23 combines with J gene TRBJ2-3; TRBD1, the D gene given by the table, was not confirmed from the DNA. Germline CDR1 is KGHTA and CDR2 is FQNQQP. The CDR3 is made up of 17 amino acids. The CDR3 DNA, read in part, is TGCTCCAGCAGTCAATCGATAACAGGGGGGGGTGCAGAAACGCTGTAT. Residues: CSSSQSITGGGAETLY. The entire CDR3 reads CSSSQSITGGGAETLYF. Complete variable domain (other parts from reference TRBV23 and TRBJ2-3): DAAVTQKPRYLIKMKGQEAEMKCIPEKGHTAVFWYQQKQSKELKFLIYFQNQQPLDQIDMVKERFSAVCPSSSLCSLGIRTCEAEDSALYLCSSSQSITGGGAETLYFGSGTRLTVL.

As to this clone: Gene labels here are mouse ones. The read terminates 1 residue before the CDR3 end, so the remaining end is supplied by the germline J gene. The chain couples TRBV26 to TRBJ2-4; 10 nucleotides align to TRBD1. This CDR3 contains 13 residues. Trimming removed 4 bases from V and 8 bases from J; junction bases left unmatched: 3. Germline-derived CDR1 and CDR2 are KGHPV and FQNQEV (reference sequence). The CDR3 DNA, read in part, is TGTGCCAGCAGTCGGGACAGGGGTGGCACCTTGTAC. Protein sequence: CASSRDRGGTLY. The whole CDR3 sequence is CASSRDRGGTLYF.